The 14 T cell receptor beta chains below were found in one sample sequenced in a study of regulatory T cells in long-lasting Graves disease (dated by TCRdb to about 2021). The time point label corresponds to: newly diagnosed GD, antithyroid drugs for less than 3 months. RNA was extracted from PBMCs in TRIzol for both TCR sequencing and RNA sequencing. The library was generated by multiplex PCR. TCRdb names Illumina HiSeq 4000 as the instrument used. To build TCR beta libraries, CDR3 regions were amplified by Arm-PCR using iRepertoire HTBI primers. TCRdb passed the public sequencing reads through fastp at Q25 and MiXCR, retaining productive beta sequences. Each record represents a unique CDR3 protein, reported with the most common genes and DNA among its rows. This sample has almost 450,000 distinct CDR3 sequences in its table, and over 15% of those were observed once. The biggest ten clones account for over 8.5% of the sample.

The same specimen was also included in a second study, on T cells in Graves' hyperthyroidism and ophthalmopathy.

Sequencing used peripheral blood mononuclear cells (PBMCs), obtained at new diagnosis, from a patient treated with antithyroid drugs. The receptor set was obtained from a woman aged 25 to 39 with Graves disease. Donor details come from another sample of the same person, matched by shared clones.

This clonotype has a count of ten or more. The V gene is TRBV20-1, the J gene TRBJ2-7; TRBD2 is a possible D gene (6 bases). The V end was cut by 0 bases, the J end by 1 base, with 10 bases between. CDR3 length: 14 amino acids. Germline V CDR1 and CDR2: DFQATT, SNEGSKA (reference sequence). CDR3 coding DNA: TGCAGTGCTAGAGACGGGAGTCGTTCCTACGAGCAGTACTTC. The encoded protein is CSARDGSRSYEQYF.

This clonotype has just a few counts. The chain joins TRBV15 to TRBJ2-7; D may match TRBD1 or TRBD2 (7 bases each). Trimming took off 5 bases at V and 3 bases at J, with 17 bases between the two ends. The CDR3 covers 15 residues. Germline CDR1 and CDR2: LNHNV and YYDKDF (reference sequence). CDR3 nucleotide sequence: TGTGCCACCAGCCCTGGGAGGGACAGAAACTACGAGCAGTACTTC. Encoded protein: CATSPGRDRNYEQYF. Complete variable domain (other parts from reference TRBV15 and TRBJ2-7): DAMVIQNPRYQVTQFGKPVTLSCSQTLNHNVMYWYQQKSSQAPKLLFHYYDKDFNNEADTPDNFQSRRPNTSFCFLDIRSPGLGDTAMYLCATSPGRDRNYEQYFGPGTRLTVT.

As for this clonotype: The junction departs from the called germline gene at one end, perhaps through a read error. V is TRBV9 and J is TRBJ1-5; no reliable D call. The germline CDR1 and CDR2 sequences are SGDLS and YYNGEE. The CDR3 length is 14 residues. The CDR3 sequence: CASSVEASSQPQHF. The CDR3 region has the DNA TGTGCCAGCAGCGTAGAGGCTAGCAGTCAGCCCCAGCATTTT.

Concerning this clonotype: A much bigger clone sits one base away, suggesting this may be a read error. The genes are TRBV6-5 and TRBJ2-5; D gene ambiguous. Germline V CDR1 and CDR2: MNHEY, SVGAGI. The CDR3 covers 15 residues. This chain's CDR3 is CASSYSGGHQEAQYF. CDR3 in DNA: TGTGCCAGCAGTTACTCGGGCGGTCACCAAGAGGCCCAGTACTTC.

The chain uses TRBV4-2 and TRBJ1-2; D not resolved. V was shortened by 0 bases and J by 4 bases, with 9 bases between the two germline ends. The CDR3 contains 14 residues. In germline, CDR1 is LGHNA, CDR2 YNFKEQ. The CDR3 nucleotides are TGTGCCAGCAGCCAAGATCCAGACCTCTATGGCTACACCTTC. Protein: CASSQDPDLYGYTF.

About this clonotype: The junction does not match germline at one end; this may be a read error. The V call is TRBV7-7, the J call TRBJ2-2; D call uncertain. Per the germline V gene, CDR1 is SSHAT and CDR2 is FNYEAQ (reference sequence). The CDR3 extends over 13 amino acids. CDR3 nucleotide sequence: TGTGCTAGCAGCCCCCAGGTCTCCGGGGAGCTGTTTTTT. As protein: CASSPQVSGELFF.

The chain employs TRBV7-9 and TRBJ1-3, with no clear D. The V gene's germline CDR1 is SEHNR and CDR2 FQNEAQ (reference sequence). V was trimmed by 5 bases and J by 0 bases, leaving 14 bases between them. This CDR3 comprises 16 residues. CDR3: CASSLRGAVSGNTIYF. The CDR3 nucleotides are TGTGCCAGCAGCCTCCGAGGTGCGGTCTCTGGAAACACCATATATTTT.

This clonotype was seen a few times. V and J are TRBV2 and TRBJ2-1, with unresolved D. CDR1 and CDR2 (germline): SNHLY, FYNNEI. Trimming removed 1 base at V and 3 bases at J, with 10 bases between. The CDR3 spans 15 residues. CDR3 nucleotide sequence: TGTGCCAGCAGTGAAGTAGAGGCCGACTACAATGAGCAGTTCTTC. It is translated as CASSEVEADYNEQFF.

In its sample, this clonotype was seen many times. CDR3 amino acids: CASTLSGSTEAFF. DNA for the CDR3: TGTGCCAGCACCCTAAGTGGCAGCACTGAAGCTTTCTTT. The gene calls are TRBV12-3 or TRBV12-4 and TRBJ1-1; D not certain. Trimming removed 7 bases at V and 4 bases at J, with 13 bases between. The CDR3 sequence is 13 residues long.

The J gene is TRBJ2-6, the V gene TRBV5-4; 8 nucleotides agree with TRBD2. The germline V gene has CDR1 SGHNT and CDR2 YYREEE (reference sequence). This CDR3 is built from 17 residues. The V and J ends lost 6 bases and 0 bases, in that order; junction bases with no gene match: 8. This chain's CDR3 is CASNQLAALSGANVLTF. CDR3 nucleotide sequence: TGTGCCAGCAACCAACTAGCGGCCCTCTCTGGGGCCAACGTCCTGACTTTC.

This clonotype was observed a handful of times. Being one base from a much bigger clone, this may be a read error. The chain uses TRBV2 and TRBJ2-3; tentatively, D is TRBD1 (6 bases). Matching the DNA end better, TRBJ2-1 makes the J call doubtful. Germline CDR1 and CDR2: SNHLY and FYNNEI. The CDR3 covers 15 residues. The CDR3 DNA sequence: TGTGCCAGCACCCTATTAAGGGGGAGCGAGCGCGCGCAGTTCTTC. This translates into CASTLLRGSERAQFF.

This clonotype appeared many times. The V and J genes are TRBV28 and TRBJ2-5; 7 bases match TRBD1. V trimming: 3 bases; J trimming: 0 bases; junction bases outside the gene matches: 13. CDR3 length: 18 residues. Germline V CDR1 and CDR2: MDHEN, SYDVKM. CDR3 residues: CASSLDPKGAPYQETQYF. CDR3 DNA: TGTGCCAGCAGTTTGGATCCAAAGGGGGCCCCGTACCAAGAGACCCAGTACTTC.

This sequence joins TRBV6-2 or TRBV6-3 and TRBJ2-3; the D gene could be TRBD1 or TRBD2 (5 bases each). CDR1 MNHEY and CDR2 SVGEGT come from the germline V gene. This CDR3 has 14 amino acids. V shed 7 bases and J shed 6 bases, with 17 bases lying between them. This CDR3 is CASIPPGARDTQYF. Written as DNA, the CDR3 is TGTGCCAGCATCCCCCCCGGGGCCAGGGATACGCAGTATTTT.

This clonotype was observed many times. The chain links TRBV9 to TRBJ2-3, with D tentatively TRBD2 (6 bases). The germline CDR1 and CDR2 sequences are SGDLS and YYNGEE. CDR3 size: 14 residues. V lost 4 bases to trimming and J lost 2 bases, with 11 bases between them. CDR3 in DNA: TGTGCCAGCAGCAGGCGGGACTTCACAGATACGCAGTATTTT. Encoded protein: CASSRRDFTDTQYF.